The clone carrying this TCR beta chain showed up many times. The V end was cut by 4 bases, the J end by 5 bases, with 5 bases between. This CDR3 is 11 amino acids long. CDR1 is SNHLY, CDR2 FYNNEI, per germline. These data belong to a study of T cells in Graves' hyperthyroidism and ophthalmopathy. There were TCR beta CDR3 regions amplified from RNA transcripts. The TCR CDR3 first-round RT-PCR relied on the HTBI primer set. TCRdb re-called the multiplex PCR reads through MiXCR, storing one row per CDR3 protein. The data show approximately 700,000 distinct CDR3 sequences, with just under 45% seen just once and approximately 6.8% held by the top ten.

The rearrangement joins TRBV2 to TRBJ2-5; unclear D gene. Sequencing was done on a sample of peripheral blood or thyroid tissue (not recorded which). The TCR comes from an adult man with Graves' disease, either hyperthyroidism or ophthalmopathy (not recorded which). The CDR3 coding sequence is TGTGCCAGCAGTGTGATGGAGACCCAGTACTTC. It translates to CASSVMETQYF.